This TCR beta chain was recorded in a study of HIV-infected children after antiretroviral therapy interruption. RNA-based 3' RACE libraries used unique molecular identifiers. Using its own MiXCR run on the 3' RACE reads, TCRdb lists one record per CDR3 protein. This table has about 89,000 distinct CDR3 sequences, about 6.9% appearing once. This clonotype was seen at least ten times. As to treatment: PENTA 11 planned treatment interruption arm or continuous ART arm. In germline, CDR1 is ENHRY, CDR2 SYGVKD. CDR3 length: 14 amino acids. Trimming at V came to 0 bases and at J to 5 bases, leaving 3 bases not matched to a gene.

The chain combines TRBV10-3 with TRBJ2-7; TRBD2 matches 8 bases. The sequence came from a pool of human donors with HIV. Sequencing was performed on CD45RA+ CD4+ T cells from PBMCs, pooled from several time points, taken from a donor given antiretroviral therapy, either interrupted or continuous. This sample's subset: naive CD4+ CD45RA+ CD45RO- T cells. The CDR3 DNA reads TGTGCCATCAGTGAGTCGGGACTAGGGAACGAGCAGTACTTC. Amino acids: CAISESGLGNEQYF.